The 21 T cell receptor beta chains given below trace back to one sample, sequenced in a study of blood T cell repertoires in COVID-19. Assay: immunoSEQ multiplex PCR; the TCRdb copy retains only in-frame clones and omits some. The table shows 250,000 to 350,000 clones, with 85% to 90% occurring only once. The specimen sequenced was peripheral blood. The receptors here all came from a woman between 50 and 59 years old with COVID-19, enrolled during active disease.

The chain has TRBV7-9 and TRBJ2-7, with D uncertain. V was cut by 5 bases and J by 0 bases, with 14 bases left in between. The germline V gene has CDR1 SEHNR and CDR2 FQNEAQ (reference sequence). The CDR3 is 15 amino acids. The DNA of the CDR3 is TGTGCCAGCAGCCGAGGTTCTACTTCCTCCTACGAGCAGTACTTC. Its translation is CASSRGSTSSYEQYF.

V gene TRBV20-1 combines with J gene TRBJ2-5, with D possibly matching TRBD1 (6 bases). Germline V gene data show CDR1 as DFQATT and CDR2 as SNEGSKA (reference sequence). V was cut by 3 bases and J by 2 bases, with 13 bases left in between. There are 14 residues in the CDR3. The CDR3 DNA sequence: TGCAGTGCTAGTCCAACAGGGCTACAAGAGACCCAGTACTTC. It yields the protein CSASPTGLQETQYF.

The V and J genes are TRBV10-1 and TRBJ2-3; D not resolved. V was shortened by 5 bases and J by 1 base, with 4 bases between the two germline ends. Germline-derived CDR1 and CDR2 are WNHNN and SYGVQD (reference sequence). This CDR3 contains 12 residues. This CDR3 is CASSSGTDTQYF. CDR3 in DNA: TGCGCCAGCAGTAGCGGCACAGATACGCAGTATTTT.

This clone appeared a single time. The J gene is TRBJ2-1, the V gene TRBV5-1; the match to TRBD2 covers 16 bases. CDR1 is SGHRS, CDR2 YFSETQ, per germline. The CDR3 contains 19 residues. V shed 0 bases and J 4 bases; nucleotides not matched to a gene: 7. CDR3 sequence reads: CASSLAGTSGRALYNEQFF. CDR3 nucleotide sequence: TGCGCCAGCAGCTTGGCCGGGACTAGCGGGAGGGCTTTATACAATGAGCAGTTCTTC.

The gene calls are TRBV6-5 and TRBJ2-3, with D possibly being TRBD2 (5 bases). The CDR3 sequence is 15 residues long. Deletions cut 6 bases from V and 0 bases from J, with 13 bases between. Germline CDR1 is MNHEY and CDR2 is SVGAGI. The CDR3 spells CASSPKRESTDTQYF. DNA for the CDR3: TGTGCCAGCAGCCCGAAGAGGGAGAGCACAGATACGCAGTATTTT.

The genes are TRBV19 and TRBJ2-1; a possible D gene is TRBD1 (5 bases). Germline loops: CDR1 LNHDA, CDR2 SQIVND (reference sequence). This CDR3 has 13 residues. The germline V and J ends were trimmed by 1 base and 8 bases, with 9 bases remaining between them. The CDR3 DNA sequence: TGTGCCAGTAGTATAGTACCCAGGGATGAGCAGTTCTTC. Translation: CASSIVPRDEQFF.

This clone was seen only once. The CDR3 nucleotides read TGTGCCAGCCTCCGAGGGGGCGCAGATGAAGCTTTCTTT. This encodes CASLRGGADEAFF. J is TRBJ1-1 and V is TRBV18, with 7 bases fitting TRBD1. The CDR3 runs to 13 residues. Per germline, CDR1 KGHSH and CDR2 LQKENI. The J segment lost 7 bases and the V segment lost 8 bases, leaving 10 bases of the junction unmatched.

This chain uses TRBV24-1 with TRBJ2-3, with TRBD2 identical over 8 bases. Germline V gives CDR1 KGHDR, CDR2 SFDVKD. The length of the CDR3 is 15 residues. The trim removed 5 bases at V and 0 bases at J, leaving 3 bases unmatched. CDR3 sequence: CATSGLAGSTDTQYF. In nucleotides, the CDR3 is TGTGCCACCAGTGGGTTAGCGGGGAGCACAGATACGCAGTATTTT.

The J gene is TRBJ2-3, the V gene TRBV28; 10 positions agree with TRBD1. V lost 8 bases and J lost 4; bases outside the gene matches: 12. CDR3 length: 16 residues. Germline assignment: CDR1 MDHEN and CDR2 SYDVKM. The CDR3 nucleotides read TGTGCCAGCTACTACCAGGGACAGGGGATGGCAGATACGCAGTATTTT. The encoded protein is CASYYQGQGMADTQYF. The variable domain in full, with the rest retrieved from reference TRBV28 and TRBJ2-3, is DVKVTQSSRYLVKRTGEKVFLECVQDMDHENMFWYRQDPGLGLRLIYFSYDVKMKEKGDIPEGYSVSREKKERFSLILESASTNQTSMYLCASYYQGQGMADTQYFGPGTRLTVL.

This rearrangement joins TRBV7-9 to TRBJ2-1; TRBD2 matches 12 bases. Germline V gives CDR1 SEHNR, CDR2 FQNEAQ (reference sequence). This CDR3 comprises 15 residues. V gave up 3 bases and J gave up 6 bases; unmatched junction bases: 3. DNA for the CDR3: TGTGCCAGCAGCTTTCCGGGACTAGCGGGCAATGAGCAGTTCTTC. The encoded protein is CASSFPGLAGNEQFF. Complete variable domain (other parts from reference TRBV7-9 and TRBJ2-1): DTGVSQNPRHKITKRGQNVTFRCDPISEHNRLYWYRQTLGQGPEFLTYFQNEAQLEKSRLLSDRFSAERPKGSFSTLEIQRTEQGDSAMYLCASSFPGLAGNEQFFGPGTRLTVL.

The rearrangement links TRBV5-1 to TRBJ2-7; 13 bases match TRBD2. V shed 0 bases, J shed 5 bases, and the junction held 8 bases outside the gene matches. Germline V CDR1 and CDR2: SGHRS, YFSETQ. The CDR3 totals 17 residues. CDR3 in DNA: TGCGCCAGCAGCTTGGCCAAAGGGACTAGCGGGAAGCACGAGCAGTACTTC. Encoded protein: CASSLAKGTSGKHEQYF.

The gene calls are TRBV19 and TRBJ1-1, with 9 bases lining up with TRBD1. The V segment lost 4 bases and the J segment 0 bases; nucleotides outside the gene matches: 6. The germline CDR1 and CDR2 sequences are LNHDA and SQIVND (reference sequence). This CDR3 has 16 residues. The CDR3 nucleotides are TGTGCCAGTAGTACCCGGGACAGGGTCGTGAACACTGAAGCTTTCTTT. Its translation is CASSTRDRVVNTEAFF.

The DNA of the CDR3 is TGCGCCAGCAGCAGGGACAGCTTCCTACTGAACACTGAAGCTTTCTTT. It translates to CASSRDSFLLNTEAFF. V gene TRBV5-1 combines with J gene TRBJ1-1; 7 positions agree with TRBD1. The germline gives CDR1 SGHRS, CDR2 YFSETQ. V was clipped by 4 bases and J by 0 bases; unmatched bases: 9. CDR3 size: 16 residues.

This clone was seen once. The CDR3 coding sequence is TGTGCCAGCAGTTACGGGCTAACTGAGCAGTACTTC. Residues: CASSYGLTEQYF. The chain has TRBV6-2 or TRBV6-3 and TRBJ2-7; D is uncertain. In germline, CDR1 is MNHEY, CDR2 SVGEGT. The length of the CDR3 is 12 residues. V shed 2 bases and J shed 7 bases, with 9 bases lying between them.

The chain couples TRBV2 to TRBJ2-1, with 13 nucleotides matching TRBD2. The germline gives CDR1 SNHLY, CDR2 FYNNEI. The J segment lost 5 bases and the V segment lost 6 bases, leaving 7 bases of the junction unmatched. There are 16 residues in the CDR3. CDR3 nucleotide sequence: TGTGCCAGCAGAACCCACGGACTAGCGGGAGACAATGAGCAGTTCTTC. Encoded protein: CASRTHGLAGDNEQFF.

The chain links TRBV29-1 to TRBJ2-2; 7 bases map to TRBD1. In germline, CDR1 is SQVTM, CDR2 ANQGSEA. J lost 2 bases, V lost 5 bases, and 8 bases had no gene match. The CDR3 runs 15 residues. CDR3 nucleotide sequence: TGCAGCGTTCACACGGACAGGACCAACACCGGGGAGCTGTTTTTT. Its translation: CSVHTDRTNTGELFF.

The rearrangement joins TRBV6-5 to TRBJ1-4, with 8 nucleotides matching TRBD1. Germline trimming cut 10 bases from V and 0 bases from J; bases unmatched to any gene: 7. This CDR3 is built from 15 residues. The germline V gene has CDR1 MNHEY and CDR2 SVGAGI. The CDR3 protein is CATLTGVATNEKLFF. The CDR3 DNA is TGTGCCACCCTGACAGGGGTTGCAACTAATGAAAAACTGTTTTTT.

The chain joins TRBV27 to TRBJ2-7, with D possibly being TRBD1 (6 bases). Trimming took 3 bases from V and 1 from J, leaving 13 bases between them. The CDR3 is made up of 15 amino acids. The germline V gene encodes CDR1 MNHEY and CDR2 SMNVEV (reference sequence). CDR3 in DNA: TGTGCCAGCAGTTTGAAATGGGGGCCTTCCTACGAGCAGTACTTC. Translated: CASSLKWGPSYEQYF.

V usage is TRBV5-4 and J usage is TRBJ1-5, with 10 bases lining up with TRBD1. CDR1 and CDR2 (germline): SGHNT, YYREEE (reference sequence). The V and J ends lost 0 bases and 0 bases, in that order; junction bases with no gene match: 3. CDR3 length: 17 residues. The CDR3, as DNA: TGTGCCAGCAGCTTGGGGACAGGGGGGAATAGCAATCAGCCCCAGCATTTT. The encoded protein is CASSLGTGGNSNQPQHF.

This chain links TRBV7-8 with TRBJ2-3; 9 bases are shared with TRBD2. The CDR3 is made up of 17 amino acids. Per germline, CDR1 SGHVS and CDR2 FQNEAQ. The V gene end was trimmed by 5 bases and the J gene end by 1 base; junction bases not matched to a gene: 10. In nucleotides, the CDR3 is TGTGCCAGCAGCCCCTTAGCGGGAGAACCTCGCACAGATACGCAGTATTTT. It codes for CASSPLAGEPRTDTQYF.

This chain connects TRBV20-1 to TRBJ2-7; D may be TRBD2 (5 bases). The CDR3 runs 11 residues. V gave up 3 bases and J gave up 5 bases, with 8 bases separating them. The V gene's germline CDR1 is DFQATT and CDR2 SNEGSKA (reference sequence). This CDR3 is CSASIGDEQYF. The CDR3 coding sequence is TGCAGTGCTAGTATCGGGGACGAGCAGTACTTC.